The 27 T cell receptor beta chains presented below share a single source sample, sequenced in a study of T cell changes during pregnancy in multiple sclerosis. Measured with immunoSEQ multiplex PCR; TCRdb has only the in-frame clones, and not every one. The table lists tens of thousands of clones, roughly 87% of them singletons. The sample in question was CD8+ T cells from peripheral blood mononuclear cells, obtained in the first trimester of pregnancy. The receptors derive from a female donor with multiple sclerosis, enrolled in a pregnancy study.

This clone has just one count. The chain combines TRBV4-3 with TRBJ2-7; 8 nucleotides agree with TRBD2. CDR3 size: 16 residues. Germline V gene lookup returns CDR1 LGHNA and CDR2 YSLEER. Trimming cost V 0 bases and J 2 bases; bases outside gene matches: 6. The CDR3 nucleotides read TGCGCCAGCAGCCAAGATGGGAGTAGCGGGGCCTACGAGCAGTACTTC. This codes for CASSQDGSSGAYEQYF.

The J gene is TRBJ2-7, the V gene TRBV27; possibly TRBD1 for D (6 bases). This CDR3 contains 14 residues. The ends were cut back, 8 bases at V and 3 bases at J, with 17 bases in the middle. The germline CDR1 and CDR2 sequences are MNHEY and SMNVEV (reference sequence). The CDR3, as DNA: TGTGCCAGCTCCCGGGACACAACCTACTACGAGCAGTACTTC. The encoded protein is CASSRDTTYYEQYF.

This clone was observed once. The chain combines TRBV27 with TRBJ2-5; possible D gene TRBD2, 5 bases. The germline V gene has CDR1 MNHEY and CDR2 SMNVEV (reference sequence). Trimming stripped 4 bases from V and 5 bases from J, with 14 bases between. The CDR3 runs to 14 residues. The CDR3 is CASSSEPSGETQYF. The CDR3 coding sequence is TGTGCCAGCAGTTCTGAACCCTCGGGGGAGACCCAGTACTTC.

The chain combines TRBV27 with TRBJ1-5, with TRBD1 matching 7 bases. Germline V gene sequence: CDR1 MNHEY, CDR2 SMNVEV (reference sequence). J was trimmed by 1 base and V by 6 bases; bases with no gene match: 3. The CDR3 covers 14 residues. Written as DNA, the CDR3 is TGTGCCAGCAGAGGGGGCTTGAGCAATCAGCCCCAGCATTTT. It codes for CASRGGLSNQPQHF.

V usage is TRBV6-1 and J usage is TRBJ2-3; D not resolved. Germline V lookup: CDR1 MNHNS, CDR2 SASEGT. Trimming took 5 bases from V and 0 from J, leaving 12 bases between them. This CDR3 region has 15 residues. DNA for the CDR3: TGTGCCAGCAGTCCGCCCAGCGAGAGCACAGATACGCAGTATTTT. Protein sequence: CASSPPSESTDTQYF.

The CDR3, as DNA: TGTGCCAGCAGTTTAGATAGACTAGCGGTGTACAATGAGCAGTTCTTC. This codes for CASSLDRLAVYNEQFF. The V call is TRBV27, the J call TRBJ2-1, with 9 bases lining up with TRBD2. CDR1 MNHEY and CDR2 SMNVEV come from the germline V gene (reference sequence). The CDR3 is 16 residues long. The ends lost 2 bases at V and 4 bases at J; junction bases unmatched: 6.

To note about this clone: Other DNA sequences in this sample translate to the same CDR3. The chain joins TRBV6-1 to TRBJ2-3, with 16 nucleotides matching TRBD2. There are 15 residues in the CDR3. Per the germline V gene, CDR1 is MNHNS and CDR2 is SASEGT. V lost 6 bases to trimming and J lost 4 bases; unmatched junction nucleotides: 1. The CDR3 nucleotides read TGTGCCAGCAGCGGGACTAGCGGGGGGGCAGATACGCAGTATTTT. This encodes CASSGTSGGADTQYF.

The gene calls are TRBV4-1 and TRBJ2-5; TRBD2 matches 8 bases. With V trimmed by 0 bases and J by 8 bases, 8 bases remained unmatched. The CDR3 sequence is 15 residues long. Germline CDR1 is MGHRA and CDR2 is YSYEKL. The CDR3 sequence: CASSQDPGGGTTQYF. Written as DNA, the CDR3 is TGCGCCAGCAGCCAAGACCCGGGCGGGGGGACCACCCAGTACTTC.

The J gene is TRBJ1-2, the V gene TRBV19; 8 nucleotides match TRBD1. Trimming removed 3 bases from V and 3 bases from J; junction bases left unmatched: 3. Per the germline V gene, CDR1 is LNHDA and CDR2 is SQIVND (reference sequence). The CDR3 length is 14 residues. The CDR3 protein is CASSMTGEYYGYTF. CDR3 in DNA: TGTGCCAGTAGTATGACAGGGGAATACTATGGCTACACCTTC.

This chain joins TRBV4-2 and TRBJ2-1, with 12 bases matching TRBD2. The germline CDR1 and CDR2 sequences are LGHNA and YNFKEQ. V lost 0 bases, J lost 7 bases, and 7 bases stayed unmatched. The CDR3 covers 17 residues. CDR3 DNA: TGTGCCAGCAGCCAAGATTTAGGACTAGCGGGATCAAATGAGCAGTTCTTC. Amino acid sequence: CASSQDLGLAGSNEQFF.

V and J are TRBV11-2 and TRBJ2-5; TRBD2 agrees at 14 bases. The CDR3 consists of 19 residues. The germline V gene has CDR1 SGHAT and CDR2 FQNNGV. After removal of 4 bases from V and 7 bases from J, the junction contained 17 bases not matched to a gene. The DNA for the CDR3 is TGTGCCAGCAGCTCGATCTGGACTAGCGGGGGGCGTGTCGAAGGGACCCAGTACTTC. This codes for CASSSIWTSGGRVEGTQYF.

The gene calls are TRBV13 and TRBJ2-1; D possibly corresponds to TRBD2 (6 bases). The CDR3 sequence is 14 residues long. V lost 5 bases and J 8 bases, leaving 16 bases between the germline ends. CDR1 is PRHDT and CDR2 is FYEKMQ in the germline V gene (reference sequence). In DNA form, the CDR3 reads TGTGCCAGCAGCCCAGGGACTCTCGGTTATGAGCAGTTCTTC. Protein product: CASSPGTLGYEQFF.

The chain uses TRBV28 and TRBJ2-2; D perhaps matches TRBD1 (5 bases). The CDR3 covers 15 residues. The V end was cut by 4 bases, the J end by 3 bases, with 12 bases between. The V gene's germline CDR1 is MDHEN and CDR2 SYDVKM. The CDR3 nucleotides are TGTGCCAGCAGTTGGGGCCACAGAGACACCGGGGAGCTGTTTTTT. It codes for CASSWGHRDTGELFF.

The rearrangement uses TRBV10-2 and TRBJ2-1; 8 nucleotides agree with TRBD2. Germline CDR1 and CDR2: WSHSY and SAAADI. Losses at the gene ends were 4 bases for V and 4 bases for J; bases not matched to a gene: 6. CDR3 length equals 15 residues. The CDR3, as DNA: TGCGCCAGCAGTGTCCCCCCTAGCGGGTACAATGAGCAGTTCTTC. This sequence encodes CASSVPPSGYNEQFF.

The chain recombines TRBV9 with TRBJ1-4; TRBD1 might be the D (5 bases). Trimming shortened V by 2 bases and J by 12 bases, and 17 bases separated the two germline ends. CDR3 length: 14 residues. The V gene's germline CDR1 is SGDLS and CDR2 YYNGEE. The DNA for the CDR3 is TGTGCCAGCAGCGTCGGGACTGTAGATTCTGAACTGTTTTTT. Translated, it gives CASSVGTVDSELFF.

CDR3 residues: CASSLEGDSHNYGYTF. The CDR3 bases are TGTGCCAGCAGCTTAGAAGGGGACAGCCATAACTATGGCTACACCTTC. The V and J genes are TRBV11-1 and TRBJ1-2; 7 bases align to TRBD1. The CDR3 has 16 residues. Germline loops: CDR1 SGHAT, CDR2 FQDESV (reference sequence). V shed 1 base, J shed 1 base, and the junction held 6 bases outside the gene matches.

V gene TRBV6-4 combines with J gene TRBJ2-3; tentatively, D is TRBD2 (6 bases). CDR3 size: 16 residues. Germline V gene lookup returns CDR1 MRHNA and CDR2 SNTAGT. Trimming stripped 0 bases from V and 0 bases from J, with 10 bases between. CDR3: CASSDSGGMSTDTQYF. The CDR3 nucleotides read TGTGCCAGCAGTGACTCGGGCGGGATGAGCACAGATACGCAGTATTTT.

As DNA, the CDR3 is TGTGCCAGTAGTCCCGGGGACTATAGCAATCAGCCCCAGCATTTT. Translated, it gives CASSPGDYSNQPQHF. V and J are TRBV19 and TRBJ1-5; weak D call: TRBD1 (5 bases). CDR1 and CDR2 from the germline V gene are LNHDA and SQIVND (reference sequence). The germline V and J ends were trimmed by 5 bases and 0 bases, with 11 bases remaining between them. The CDR3 sequence is 15 residues long. The whole variable domain, remainder taken from reference TRBV19 and TRBJ1-5, is DGGITQSPKYLFRKEGQNVTLSCEQNLNHDAMYWYRQDPGQGLRLIYYSQIVNDFQKGDIAEGYSVSREKKESFPLTVTSAQKNPTAFYLCASSPGDYSNQPQHFGDGTRLSIL.

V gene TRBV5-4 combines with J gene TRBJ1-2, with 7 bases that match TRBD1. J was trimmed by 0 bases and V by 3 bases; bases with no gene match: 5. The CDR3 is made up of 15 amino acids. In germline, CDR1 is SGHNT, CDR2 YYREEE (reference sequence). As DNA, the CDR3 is TGTGCCAGCAGCTCTAGAGGGACAGCTAACTATGGCTACACCTTC. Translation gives CASSSRGTANYGYTF.

CDR3 in amino acids: CASSSDRGWSDYGYTF. The DNA for the CDR3 is TGTGCCAGCAGTTCGGACAGAGGATGGTCTGACTATGGCTACACCTTC. The chain employs TRBV27 and TRBJ1-2, with D possibly TRBD1 on 6 matching bases. Trimming stripped 4 bases from V and 3 bases from J, with 18 bases between. The germline CDR1 and CDR2 sequences are MNHEY and SMNVEV (reference sequence). The CDR3 contains 16 residues.

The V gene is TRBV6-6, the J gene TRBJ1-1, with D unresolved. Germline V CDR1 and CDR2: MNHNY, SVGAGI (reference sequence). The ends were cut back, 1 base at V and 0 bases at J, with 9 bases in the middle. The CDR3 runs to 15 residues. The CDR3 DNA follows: TGTGCCAGCAGTTACTACCAGGTTCTGAACACTGAAGCTTTCTTT. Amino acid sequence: CASSYYQVLNTEAFF.

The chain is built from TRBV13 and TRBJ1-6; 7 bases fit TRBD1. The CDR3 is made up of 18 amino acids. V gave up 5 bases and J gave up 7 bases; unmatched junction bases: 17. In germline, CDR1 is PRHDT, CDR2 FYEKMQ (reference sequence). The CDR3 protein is CASSRAGLSDRDNSPLHF. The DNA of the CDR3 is TGTGCCAGCAGCCGCGCGGGTTTGTCCGACAGGGACAATTCACCCCTCCACTTT.

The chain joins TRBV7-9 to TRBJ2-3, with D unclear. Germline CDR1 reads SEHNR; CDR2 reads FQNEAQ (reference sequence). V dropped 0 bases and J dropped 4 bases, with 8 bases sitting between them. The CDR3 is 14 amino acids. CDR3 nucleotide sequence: TGTGCCAGCAGCTTAGCCTTCGGAGCAGATACGCAGTATTTT. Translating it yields CASSLAFGADTQYF. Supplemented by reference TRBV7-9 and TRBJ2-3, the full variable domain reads DTGVSQNPRHKITKRGQNVTFRCDPISEHNRLYWYRQTLGQGPEFLTYFQNEAQLEKSRLLSDRFSAERPKGSFSTLEIQRTEQGDSAMYLCASSLAFGADTQYFGPGTRLTVL.

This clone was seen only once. The CDR3 region is CASSFSPNEQFF. The CDR3 DNA sequence: TGTGCCAGCAGTTTTAGTCCCAATGAGCAGTTCTTC. The chain employs TRBV28 and TRBJ2-1, with D hard to call. Trimming cost V 3 bases and J 6 bases, with 6 bases left between them. Germline V gene lookup returns CDR1 MDHEN and CDR2 SYDVKM. This CDR3 is 12 amino acids long. The full variable domain, completed using reference TRBV28 and TRBJ2-1, is DVKVTQSSRYLVKRTGEKVFLECVQDMDHENMFWYRQDPGLGLRLIYFSYDVKMKEKGDIPEGYSVSREKKERFSLILESASTNQTSMYLCASSFSPNEQFFGPGTRLTVL.

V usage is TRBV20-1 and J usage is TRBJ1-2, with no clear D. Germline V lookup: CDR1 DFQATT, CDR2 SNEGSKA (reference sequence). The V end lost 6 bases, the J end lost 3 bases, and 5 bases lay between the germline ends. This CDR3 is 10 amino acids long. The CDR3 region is CSANDYGYTF. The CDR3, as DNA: TGCAGTGCCAATGACTATGGCTACACCTTC.

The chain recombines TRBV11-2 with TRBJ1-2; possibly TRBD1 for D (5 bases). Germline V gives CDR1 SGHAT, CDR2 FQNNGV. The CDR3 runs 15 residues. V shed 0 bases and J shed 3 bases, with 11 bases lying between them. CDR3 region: CASSLDRGSDYGYTF. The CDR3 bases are TGTGCCAGCAGCTTAGATAGGGGATCCGACTATGGCTACACCTTC.

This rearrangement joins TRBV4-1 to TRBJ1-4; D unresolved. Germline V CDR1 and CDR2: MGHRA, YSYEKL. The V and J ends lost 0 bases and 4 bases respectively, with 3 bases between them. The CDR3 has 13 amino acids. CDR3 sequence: CASSQDRNEKLFF. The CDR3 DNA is TGCGCCAGCAGCCAAGACCGTAATGAAAAACTGTTTTTT.